This T cell receptor beta chain is drawn from a study of early T cells in non-severe SARS-CoV-2 infection. The V gene end was trimmed by 6 bases and the J gene end by 7 bases; junction bases not matched to a gene: 6. Germline assignment: CDR1 DFQATT and CDR2 SNEGSKA (reference sequence). The CDR3 loop spans 11 amino acids. This clonotype was counted ten times or more. TCRdb used MiXCR to reprocess the 5' RACE reads, holding one entry per CDR3 protein. The sample lists about 42,000 distinct CDR3 sequences; about 6% were seen once. Specimen: whole blood, collected at baseline. The clonotype comes from an adult who was a healthcare worker with PCR-confirmed SARS-CoV-2 infection or an uninfected control (not recorded which). The V gene is TRBV20-1, the J gene TRBJ2-7; 7 nucleotides agree with TRBD1. The CDR3 spells CSANRGREQYF. DNA for the CDR3: TGCAGTGCAAACAGGGGTAGGGAGCAGTACTTC.